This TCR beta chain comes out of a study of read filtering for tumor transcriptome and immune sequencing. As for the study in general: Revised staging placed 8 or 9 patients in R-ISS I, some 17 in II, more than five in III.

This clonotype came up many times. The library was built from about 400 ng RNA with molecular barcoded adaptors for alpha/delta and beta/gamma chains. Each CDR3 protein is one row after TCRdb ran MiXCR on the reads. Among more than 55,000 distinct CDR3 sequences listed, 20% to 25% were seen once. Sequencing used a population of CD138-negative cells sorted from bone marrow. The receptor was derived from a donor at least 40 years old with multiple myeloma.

CDR3 sequence reads: CASRPNRQGTEAFF. For the CDR3, the DNA is TGTGCCAGCAGGCCTAACCGACAGGGCACTGAAGCTTTCTTT. This chain joins TRBV6-5 and TRBJ1-1; 7 bases are shared with TRBD1. J lost 4 bases, V lost 6 bases, and 8 bases had no gene match. The CDR3 covers 14 residues. The germline V gene encodes CDR1 MNHEY and CDR2 SVGAGI.